This T cell receptor beta chain was identified in a study of early stage breast cancer tumors. Overall study context: Approximately 9.4-fold was the mean read coverage per sample.

Measured with immunoSEQ multiplex PCR; TCRdb has only the in-frame clones, and not every one. The table lists approximately 30,000 clones, 75% to 85% of them singletons. In the case of this clone: The target antigen is unknown.

From germline, CDR1 is SGHDT and CDR2 YYEEEE. CDR3 length: 15 residues. V lost 1 base to trimming and J lost 4 bases, with 14 bases between them. General observations from the study: Bulk DNA sequencing of unsorted cells missed chain pairing and markers. In about 85% of the 16 patients, blood comparison separated tumor from normal breast. Most shared enriched TCRB sequences were commonly generated ones.

The chain employs TRBV5-6 and TRBJ1-2, with D hard to call. Material for sequencing was blood. This sequence originates from a person in their sixties or seventies with breast cancer. CDR3 loop: CASSLSGPGSYGYTF. CDR3 DNA: TGTGCCAGCAGCTTGTCCGGCCCCGGGAGCTATGGCTACACCTTC.